One T cell receptor (beta chain) is described in this entry. Its antigen is as yet unknown. The V and J ends lost 2 bases and 3 bases respectively, with 16 bases between them. The CDR3 has 17 residues. CDR1 and CDR2 from the germline V gene are MNHEY and SMNVEV (reference sequence). The sample is drawn from a study of T cells in narcolepsy. Study at large: Donors had narcolepsy type 1 or type 2, or were healthy controls.

General study results and limits: No autoreactive T cell clone sequences appeared in some memory CD4+ repertoires. Reportedly, autoreactive clonotypes were serially detected in patients' blood but not controls'. Autoreactive HCRT-specific and TRIB2-specific clonotypes were marked in same-patient CSF-versus-blood CD4+ comparisons.

The data were produced by immunoSEQ multiplex PCR, yet TCRdb's version contains in-frame clones alone and is incomplete. This sample carries under 30,000 clones, roughly four fifths of them seen once, and the ten largest clones take about 0.84%. This clonotype was sampled from a human donor with narcolepsy. Sequences were obtained from CD45RA- memory CD4+ T cells from PBMCs. This chain joins TRBV27 and TRBJ2-2; D is perhaps TRBD1 (6 bases). Here the CDR3 DNA reads TGTGCCAGCAGTTTACGGGGAACGGCAGGGGACACCGGGGAGCTGTTTTTT. Protein product: CASSLRGTAGDTGELFF.